Sequencing of this T cell receptor (beta chain) was carried out in a study of shared clonotypes between healthy human individuals. The CDR3 has 17 residues. CDR1 and CDR2 (germline): LGHNA, YSLEER. Trimming at V came to 0 bases and at J to 4 bases, leaving 6 bases not matched to a gene. Only CD45RO-negative cells positively selected for CCR7 counted as naive CD8 cells, so terminally differentiated effector memory CD45RA+ cells were excluded. Findings and limits, study-wide: Generation probabilities of non-shared clonotypes were lower (relative to those shared by all four donors). Sequencing of the sorted subsets was shown by rarefaction to be incomplete despite large depth.

Per the study methods: Junction-only immunoSEQ data arrived without quality scores, meaning filtering differed. Sequenced by immunoSEQ multiplex PCR; TCRdb stores in-frame clones only, minus some. V and J calls and clone size are those listed in that table; D and trimming were worked out from the DNA. This sample has about 2 million clones, with about 95% found just once. Comments on this clone: Its antigen is undetermined.

Sequencing used naive CD8+ T cells sorted from blood. V gene TRBV4-3 combines with J gene TRBJ2-1, with 10 bases aligning to TRBD2. This clonotype was obtained from a man between 18 and 29 years old in good health. CDR3 region: CASSQDPKREGYNEQFF. CDR3 DNA: TGCGCCAGCAGCCAAGATCCCAAGCGGGAGGGATACAATGAGCAGTTCTTC.